These 20 T cell receptor beta chains were sequenced from one sample in a study of beta chain features in type 1 diabetes. Study-level results: Type 1 diabetes patients had TCRB CDR3s that were shorter (moderately but significantly so) in all four CD4+ subsets.

Their antigens are not known. The isolated RNA, all of it, was reverse transcribed, so expressed TCRB transcripts were what got sequenced. TCRdb keeps only in-frame clones here, not all; method: immunoSEQ multiplex PCR. Seen here are more than 250,000 clones, 20% observed once, and the top ten hold less than 0.035%. The specimen sequenced was naive CD4+ T cells from blood. The receptors were sampled from a woman aged 40 to 50 with type 1 diabetes.

This clone has only a few counts. V usage is TRBV29-1 and J usage is TRBJ2-5; tentatively, D is TRBD1 (5 bases). There are 12 residues in the CDR3. The germline CDR1 and CDR2 sequences are SQVTM and ANQGSEA. Trimming took off 6 bases at V and 2 bases at J, with 10 bases between the two ends. CDR3 sequence: CSVRTPQETQYF. CDR3 nucleotides: TGCAGCGTCCGGACACCTCAAGAGACCCAGTACTTC.

The V and J genes are TRBV7-2 and TRBJ2-3; D remains unclear. Germline values: CDR1 SGHTA, CDR2 FQGNSA. The CDR3 is 14 residues long. Trimming pared 4 bases from V and 3 bases from J, leaving 11 bases between. CDR3 bases: TGTGCCAGCAGCTCCCACTCTTCGACAGATACGCAGTATTTT. This encodes CASSSHSSTDTQYF.

The CDR3 region has the DNA TGTGCCAGCAGCTTCCACAGGGCCACCGGGGAGCTGTTTTTT. This translates into CASSFHRATGELFF. The chain recombines TRBV7-2 with TRBJ2-2, with a possible D match to TRBD1 (6 bases). The CDR3 consists of 14 residues. V was clipped by 3 bases and J by 4 bases, with 9 bases between them. CDR1 SGHTA and CDR2 FQGNSA come from the germline V gene. Full variable domain (outside the CDR3, taken from reference TRBV7-2 and TRBJ2-2): GAGVSQSPSNKVTEKGKDVELRCDPISGHTALYWYRQSLGQGLEFLIYFQGNSAPDKSGLPSDRFSAERTGGSVSTLTIQRTQQEDSAVYLCASSFHRATGELFFGEGSRLTVL.

This clone has more than one count but fewer than ten. The V gene is TRBV25-1, the J gene TRBJ1-4; D gene ambiguous. Trimming removed 8 bases at V and 7 bases at J, with 14 bases between. Per germline, CDR1 MGHDK and CDR2 SYGVNS. CDR3 length equals 13 residues. In DNA form, the CDR3 reads TGTGCCAGCGGACCGGGATGGAGTGAAAAACTGTTTTTT. This encodes CASGPGWSEKLFF.

This clone was seen a handful of times. The gene calls are TRBV14 and TRBJ2-2; 9 nucleotides line up with TRBD2. Germline values: CDR1 SGHDN, CDR2 FVKESK. There are 18 residues in the CDR3. V lost 0 bases to trimming and J lost 4 bases; unmatched junction nucleotides: 9. CDR3 bases: TGTGCCAGCAGCCAAGATCGGGTAGCGGGGGCCATCACCGGGGAGCTGTTTTTT. It yields the protein CASSQDRVAGAITGELFF.

The rearrangement links TRBV7-3 to TRBJ1-1, with D maybe TRBD1 (6 bases). V was trimmed by 5 bases and J by 4 bases, leaving 14 bases between them. Germline CDR1 reads SGHTA; CDR2 reads FQGTGA. This CDR3 has 14 residues. CDR3 bases: TGTGCCAGCAGCCCCGAGGGGGTCGGCACTGAAGCTTTCTTT. Residues: CASSPEGVGTEAFF.

This clone has just a few counts. V usage is TRBV18 and J usage is TRBJ2-7; 7 nucleotides match TRBD1. The germline V gene encodes CDR1 KGHSH and CDR2 LQKENI. V lost 4 bases, J lost 2 bases, and 2 bases stayed unmatched. This CDR3 spans 13 amino acids. The CDR3 sequence is CASSRDSTYEQYF. The CDR3 DNA sequence: TGTGCCAGCTCACGGGACAGCACCTACGAGCAGTACTTC.

The J gene is TRBJ1-2, the V gene TRBV9; TRBD1 is a possible D gene (5 bases). The CDR3 consists of 14 residues. Germline CDR1 reads SGDLS; CDR2 reads YYNGEE. V gave up 0 bases and J gave up 2 bases, with 8 bases separating them. The CDR3 spells CASSVAAGNYGYTF. The DNA of the CDR3 is TGTGCCAGCAGCGTAGCGGCAGGGAACTATGGCTACACCTTC.

This chain uses TRBV28 with TRBJ2-7, with D possibly being TRBD1 (5 bases). Germline V CDR1 and CDR2: MDHEN, SYDVKM. V was cut by 2 bases and J by 5 bases, with 13 bases left in between. This CDR3 contains 14 residues. The chain's CDR3 is CASSLIDRGNEQYF. CDR3 DNA: TGTGCCAGCAGTTTAATCGACAGAGGAAACGAGCAGTACTTC.

The chain recombines TRBV7-2 with TRBJ1-5; TRBD1 aligns across 7 bases. The J segment lost 9 bases and the V segment lost 5 bases, leaving 10 bases of the junction unmatched. Germline lookup yields CDR1 SGHTA and CDR2 FQGNSA. CDR3 length: 14 amino acids. The CDR3 is CASSQTGVAPPQHF. In nucleotides, the CDR3 is TGTGCCAGCAGCCAAACAGGGGTCGCTCCGCCCCAGCATTTT.

The CDR3 DNA reads as TGTGCCAGCGGCGGAGGGGGCGACAGGTCGTCCTACGAGCAGTACTTC. Protein: CASGGGGDRSSYEQYF. The rearrangement joins TRBV7-9 to TRBJ2-7, with D tentatively TRBD1 (7 bases). Trimming removed 8 bases at V and 1 base at J, with 21 bases between. The CDR3 has 16 residues. Per the germline V gene, CDR1 is SEHNR and CDR2 is FQNEAQ (reference sequence).

The rearrangement links TRBV18 to TRBJ2-7; 9 bases are a match to TRBD1. Germline V lookup: CDR1 KGHSH, CDR2 LQKENI. The V and J ends lost 3 bases and 6 bases, in that order; junction bases with no gene match: 9. This CDR3 has 15 residues. Here the CDR3 DNA reads TGTGCCAGCTCACCGACCGGGACAGGGTTCGGCGAGCAGTACTTC. As protein: CASSPTGTGFGEQYF.

The J gene is TRBJ1-1, the V gene TRBV25-1; D not resolved. The CDR3 runs 11 residues. Germline V gives CDR1 MGHDK, CDR2 SYGVNS. The V gene lost 10 bases and the J gene lost 0 bases, with 6 bases spanning the gap. The CDR3 sequence is CATRMNTEAFF. The CDR3 coding sequence is TGTGCCACCCGTATGAACACTGAAGCTTTCTTT.

The chain is built from TRBV5-1 and TRBJ2-2, with D possibly TRBD1 on 6 matching bases. V was trimmed by 5 bases and J by 4 bases, leaving 12 bases between them. The germline gives CDR1 SGHRS, CDR2 YFSETQ. The CDR3 runs to 14 residues. CDR3 DNA sequence: TGCGCCAGCAGATCAGGGGTCGGCACCGGGGAGCTGTTTTTT. Encoded protein: CASRSGVGTGELFF. The variable domain in full, completed from reference TRBV5-1 and TRBJ2-2, reads KAGVTQTPRYLIKTRGQQVTLSCSPISGHRSVSWYQQTPGQGLQFLFEYFSETQRNKGNFPGRFSGRQFSNSRSEMNVSTLELGDSALYLCASRSGVGTGELFFGEGSRLTVL.

The chain has TRBV15 and TRBJ2-7; possible D gene TRBD1, 7 bases. The CDR3 loop spans 16 amino acids. V was shortened by 4 bases and J by 1 base, with 17 bases between the two germline ends. Germline V gene sequence: CDR1 LNHNV, CDR2 YYDKDF (reference sequence). CDR3 residues: CATSTLTGEVSYEQYF. CDR3 DNA sequence: TGTGCCACCAGCACCTTAACAGGGGAGGTTTCCTACGAGCAGTACTTC.

The genes are TRBV5-4 and TRBJ2-6; 9 bases match TRBD1. Germline CDR1 SGHNT, CDR2 YYREEE (reference sequence). V gave up 3 bases and J gave up 0 bases; unmatched junction bases: 13. This CDR3 is 20 amino acids long. CDR3 sequence reads: CASSSQGRDRADSGANVLTF. CDR3 coding DNA: TGTGCCAGCAGCTCTCAAGGAAGGGACAGGGCCGACTCTGGGGCCAACGTCCTGACTTTC.

This clone has just a few counts. The chain employs TRBV7-2 and TRBJ2-7; 7 bases match TRBD2. Germline CDR1 is SGHTA and CDR2 is FQGNSA. V dropped 4 bases and J dropped 6; count of bases not matched to a gene: 3. The CDR3 runs to 12 residues. DNA of the CDR3: TGTGCCAGCAGCTCTGCTAGCGGCGAGCAGTACTTC. The encoded protein is CASSSASGEQYF.

This rearrangement joins TRBV10-3 to TRBJ1-5, with TRBD1 matching 9 bases. The CDR3 totals 13 residues. The junction had 7 bases not matched to a gene; V was cut back by 11 bases and J by 5 bases. Germline CDR1 and CDR2: ENHRY and SYGVKD. CDR3 loop: CAARTGVDQPQHF. Written as DNA, the CDR3 is TGTGCCGCCCGGACAGGGGTCGATCAGCCCCAGCATTTT.

This clone was counted only a few times. The chain employs TRBV15 and TRBJ1-5, with TRBD1 as a possible D gene (6 bases). Germline-derived CDR1 and CDR2 are LNHNV and YYDKDF (reference sequence). The V end lost 1 base, the J end lost 6 bases, and 16 bases lay between the germline ends. The CDR3 loop spans 16 amino acids. CDR3: CATSRGPGGGGQPQHF. In nucleotides, the CDR3 is TGTGCCACCAGCAGAGGACCGGGGGGCGGGGGTCAGCCCCAGCATTTT.

This clone was seen more than once but under ten times. The CDR3 DNA sequence: TGCGCCAGCAGCTTGGACGGTACCTACGACTATGGCTACACCTTC. Amino acid sequence: CASSLDGTYDYGYTF. This chain uses TRBV5-1 with TRBJ1-2; no firm D call. The V gene's germline CDR1 is SGHRS and CDR2 YFSETQ. The CDR3 runs 15 residues. Trimming shortened V by 0 bases and J by 3 bases, and 12 bases separated the two germline ends.